This T cell receptor (beta chain) was captured by sequencing in a study of shared clonotypes between healthy human individuals. Looking at the study overall: Samples came from a couple of female and a few male donors aged 18 to 49. Plates per donor: three CD4 naive, three CD4 memory, two CD8 naive, one CD8 memory. Overall study findings and caveats: Represented genetic and exposure-history diversity was restricted by having few donors.

Germline V gene data show CDR1 as MGHRA and CDR2 as YSYEKL. The J segment lost 8 bases and the V segment lost 1 base, leaving 8 bases of the junction unmatched. This CDR3 has 16 amino acids. Assay: immunoSEQ multiplex PCR; the TCRdb copy retains only in-frame clones and omits some. The repertoire consists of about 330,000 clones, with over 75% occurring once and the leading ten covering 15% to 20%. Notes on this clone: Its antigen is not identified.

With CCR7-negative CD45RA+ TemRA cells, CD45RO+ cells were combined in CD8 memory. Material: memory CD8+ T cells sorted from blood. Subset meaning: CD45RO+ cells pooled with CCR7-negative TemRA cells. This clonotype was sampled from a man aged 18 to 29 in good health. This chain uses TRBV4-1 with TRBJ1-6; TRBD1 matches 7 bases. Here the CDR3 reads CASSQVVGTVHSPLHF. The CDR3 coding sequence is TGCGCCAGCAGCCAAGTCGTCGGGACAGTCCATTCACCCCTCCACTTT.